This is a list of T cell receptor beta chains from one sample in a study of blood T cell repertoires in COVID-19. The table came from immunoSEQ multiplex PCR; TCRdb's copy has only in-frame clones and leaves some out. The sample includes some 73,000 clones, roughly 85% of them seen just once. Sequenced input: peripheral blood. The receptors were gathered from a woman of 80 years or more with active or convalescent COVID-19. CDR3s include the opening cysteine and the closing phenylalanine or tryptophan. The order of the fields is J gene, V gene, clone size, CDR3 length, D gene, CDR3 protein, CDR3 DNA. D genes are given only for firm matches. Not all rows give a size; the values are once, few, many and, for expanded clones, a class.

TRBJ1-3,TRBV18,NA,16,NA,CASSRGQDSSGNTIYF,TGTGCCAGCTCACGAGGCCAGGACAGCTCTGGAAACACCATATATTTT
TRBJ2-3,TRBV29-1,NA,14,NA,CSVAQSTSRDTQYF,TGCAGCGTTGCGCAATCGACTAGTCGAGATACGCAGTATTTT
TRBJ1-3,TRBV18,NA,13,NA,CASSPSSGNTIYF,TGTGCCAGCTCACCTAGCTCTGGAAACACCATATATTTT
TRBJ1-3,TRBV15,NA,15,TRBD1,CATSKGQGGGNTIYF,TGTGCCACCAGCAAAGGACAGGGGGGTGGAAACACCATATATTTT
TRBJ2-5,TRBV29-1,once,14,TRBD1,CSVGPGQGAGTQYF,TGCAGCGTTGGCCCGGGACAGGGGGCGGGGACCCAGTACTTC
TRBJ2-1,TRBV5-1,NA,16,NA,CASSFSMGLRVNEQFF,TGCGCCAGCAGCTTCTCGATGGGTTTGAGGGTCAATGAGCAGTTCTTC
TRBJ2-3,TRBV19,once,13,TRBD2,CASRTSGMDTQYF,TGTGCCAGTAGAACTAGCGGGATGGATACGCAGTATTTT
TRBJ2-3,TRBV9,NA,15,TRBD2,CASSPWGGSTDTQYF,TGTGCCAGCAGCCCGTGGGGGGGGAGCACAGATACGCAGTATTTT
TRBJ1-6,TRBV6-5,NA,14,NA,CASSSGQVNSPLHF,TGTGCCAGCAGTTCGGGACAAGTTAATTCACCCCTCCACTTT
TRBJ2-5,TRBV6-5,NA,14,TRBD1,CASSYSTGGETQYF,TGTGCCAGCAGTTACTCCACAGGGGGGGAGACCCAGTACTTC
TRBJ1-2,TRBV7-9,NA,15,NA,CASSLLGQGGNGYTF,TGTGCCAGCAGCTTGTTGGGACAAGGGGGAAATGGCTACACCTTC
TRBJ2-2,TRBV9,NA,14,TRBD2,CASRGGDLRGELFF,TGCGCCAGCCGCGGGGGGGACTTACGCGGGGAGCTGTTTTTT